These T cell receptor beta chains were read from a single sample in a study of control samples from healthy donors and cancer patients. TCRdb's copy holds only in-frame clones and misses some; the assay was immunoSEQ multiplex PCR. The data contain about 160,000 clones, around 94% of them seen just once; the ten biggest clones take up about 15%. Sequences were obtained from PBMCs. All receptors derive from a man between 60 and 70 years old with colorectal cancer. The CDR3 runs from the conserved cysteine through the conserved F or W. The order of the fields is J gene, V gene, clone size, D gene, CDR3 protein, CDR3 DNA. A D gene is named only where the DNA matches it firmly. Not all rows give a size; the values are once, few, many and, for expanded clones, a class.

>TRBJ1-4|TRBV2|.|.
CASSIRNEKLFF
TGTGCCAGCAGTATTCGTAATGAAAAACTGTTTTTT
>TRBJ1-6|TRBV4-3|.|TRBD1
CASSQDRIYYNSPLHF
TGCGCCAGCAGCCAGGACAGGATATACTATAATTCACCCCTCCACTTT
>TRBJ1-4|TRBV4-3|.|TRBD1
CASSQDFDRGNEKLFF
TGCGCCAGCAGCCAAGATTTCGACAGGGGTAATGAAAAACTGTTTTTT
>TRBJ2-3|TRBV19|.|.
CASSIVKATDTQYF
TGTGCCAGTAGTATAGTCAAAGCGACAGATACGCAGTATTTT
>TRBJ2-5|TRBV27|.|TRBD1
CASSSQGAQETQYF
TGTGCCAGCAGTTCACAGGGGGCGCAGGAGACCCAGTACTTC
>TRBJ2-5|TRBV5-6|.|.
CASSSRTTQYF
TGTGCCAGCAGCTCCCGGACGACCCAGTACTTC
>TRBJ2-7|TRBV6-5|.|.
CASSYSVWGNYEQYF
TGTGCCAGCAGTTACTCCGTGTGGGGGAACTACGAGCAGTACTTC
>TRBJ2-5|TRBV24-1|.|.
CATSDLQGLQETQYF
TGTGCCACCAGTGATTTGCAGGGGCTCCAAGAGACCCAGTACTTC
>TRBJ1-1|TRBV5-1|.|TRBD1
CASSLDYRGGHTEAFF
TGCGCCAGCAGCTTGGACTACAGGGGCGGGCACACTGAAGCTTTCTTT
>TRBJ1-4|TRBV23-1|.|.
CASSQSEQTNEKLFF
TGCGCCAGCAGTCAATCGGAACAGACTAATGAAAAACTGTTTTTT
>TRBJ2-2|TRBV3-1/TRBV3-2|.|.
CASSQGDGGELFF
TGTGCCAGCAGCCAAGGGGACGGCGGGGAGCTGTTTTTT
>TRBJ1-1|TRBV12-3/TRBV12-4|.|.
CASTRPTGEAFF
TGTGCCAGCACCCGGCCCACCGGGGAAGCTTTCTTT
>TRBJ1-2|TRBV25-1|.|TRBD1
CASSTPGQNYGYTF
TGTGCCAGCAGTACCCCGGGACAGAACTATGGCTACACCTTC
>TRBJ2-3|TRBV7-9|.|.
CASTLGGTSTDTQYF
TGTGCCAGCACTCTGGGAGGGACAAGCACAGATACGCAGTATTTT
>TRBJ2-7|TRBV2|.|TRBD2
CASKKAGLVSSYEQYF
TGTGCCAGCAAAAAGGCTGGACTAGTATCCTCCTACGAGCAGTACTTC
>TRBJ2-1|TRBV5-4|.|TRBD2
CASSRTSGGAGYNEQFF
TGTGCCAGCAGCCGGACTAGCGGGGGGGCCGGGTACAATGAGCAGTTCTTC
>TRBJ1-4|TRBV10-3|.|.
CAISESGGSNEKLFF
TGTGCCATCAGTGAGTCGGGCGGGTCAAATGAAAAACTGTTTTTT
>TRBJ2-1|TRBV29-1|.|TRBD1
CSVDRGLNNEQFF
TGCAGCGTTGACAGGGGGCTAAACAATGAGCAGTTCTTC
>TRBJ1-5|TRBV27|.|TRBD1
CASSLLGGNQLQHF
TGTGCCAGCAGTTTACTAGGGGGCAATCAGCTTCAGCATTTT
>TRBJ2-4|TRBV6-6|.|.
CASRTDRALQYF
TGTGCCAGCAGAACAGACAGAGCACTTCAGTACTTC
>TRBJ2-5|TRBV7-2|once|.
CASSFMKETQYF
TGTGCCAGCAGCTTCATGAAGGAGACCCAGTACTTC
>TRBJ1-1|TRBV3-1/TRBV3-2|.|TRBD1
CASSQAGGTEAFF
TGTGCCAGCAGCCAAGCAGGGGGCACTGAAGCTTTCTTT
>TRBJ1-1|TRBV18|.|TRBD1
CASSQGVDTEAFF
TGTGCCAGCTCCCAGGGGGTCGACACTGAAGCTTTCTTT
>TRBJ2-3|TRBV7-2|.|.
CASSARDTQYF
TGTGCCAGCAGCGCGCGAGATACGCAGTATTTT
>TRBJ2-3|TRBV6-2/TRBV6-3|.|.
CASSEGGGSTDTQYF
TGTGCCAGCAGTGAGGGGGGGGGCAGCACAGATACGCAGTATTTT
>TRBJ1-1|TRBV10-3|.|.
CAIRKDGGVPNTEAFF
TGTGCCATCAGGAAGGATGGGGGGGTCCCGAACACTGAAGCTTTCTTT
>TRBJ2-3|TRBV5-1|.|.
CASSWGVLSSTDTQYF
TGCGCCAGCAGCTGGGGGGTCTTATCTAGCACAGATACGCAGTATTTT
>TRBJ1-6|TRBV5-1|.|.
CASSLALSDSPLHF
TGCGCCAGCAGCTTGGCCCTGAGTGATTCACCCCTCCACTTT
>TRBJ2-2|TRBV4-1|.|.
CASSQVADNTGELFF
TGCGCCAGCAGCCAAGTGGCCGATAACACCGGGGAGCTGTTTTTT
>TRBJ2-1|TRBV6-6|.|.
CASSYSPDNEQFF
TGTGCCAGCAGTTACTCCCCCGACAATGAGCAGTTCTTC
>TRBJ1-1|TRBV5-6|.|.
CASSWGSANTEAFF
TGTGCCAGCAGCTGGGGGTCGGCGAACACTGAAGCTTTCTTT
>TRBJ1-2|TRBV7-2|.|.
CASSLDRANYGYTF
TGTGCCAGCAGCTTAGACAGGGCTAACTATGGCTACACCTTC
>TRBJ1-4|TRBV11-2|.|TRBD1
CASSLAWDRESEKLFF
TGTGCCAGCAGCTTAGCCTGGGACAGGGAGAGTGAAAAACTGTTTTTT
>TRBJ1-2|TRBV29-1|once|.
CSVDGLYGYTF
TGCAGCGTTGACGGCCTCTATGGCTACACCTTC
>TRBJ2-1|TRBV12-5|.|TRBD1
CASGLVADRGMGEQFF
TGTGCTAGTGGTTTGGTAGCGGACAGGGGTATGGGTGAGCAGTTCTTC
>TRBJ1-3|TRBV30|.|TRBD1
CAFKRDSGNTIYF
TGTGCCTTCAAGCGGGACAGCGGAAACACCATATATTTT
>TRBJ2-7|TRBV11-3|.|.
CASSLEGGSEQYF
TGTGCCAGCAGCTTAGAGGGAGGTAGCGAGCAGTACTTC
>TRBJ2-7|TRBV6-5|.|TRBD1
CASSATGGTMYEQYF
TGTGCCAGCAGCGCGACAGGGGGGACCATGTACGAGCAGTACTTC
>TRBJ2-7|TRBV10-1|.|.
CASSRAESSYEQYF
TGCGCCAGCAGTAGGGCTGAATCTTCCTACGAGCAGTACTTC
>TRBJ2-7|TRBV11-2|.|TRBD1
CASSLWDRGGYEQYF
TGTGCCAGCAGCTTATGGGACAGGGGTGGCTACGAGCAGTACTTC
>TRBJ2-3|TRBV27|.|TRBD1
CASSSPTGSTDTQYF
TGTGCCAGCAGTTCCCCGACAGGGAGCACAGATACGCAGTATTTT
>TRBJ2-7|TRBV13|.|TRBD2
CASSPPGLAGNYEQYF
TGTGCCAGCAGCCCGCCGGGACTAGCGGGCAACTACGAGCAGTACTTC
>TRBJ2-2|TRBV5-5|.|.
CASSFDRPNTGELFF
TGTGCCAGCAGCTTCGACAGACCGAACACCGGGGAGCTGTTTTTT
>TRBJ1-1|TRBV3-1/TRBV3-2|.|.
CASSPRSGTEAFF
TGTGCCAGCAGCCCGCGGAGCGGGACTGAAGCTTTCTTT
>TRBJ2-7|TRBV6-5|.|.
CASSLRKGGRYEQYF
TGTGCCAGCAGCCTCCGAAAGGGGGGACGGTACGAGCAGTACTTC
>TRBJ1-2|TRBV12-3/TRBV12-4|.|.
CASSLNGGGYTF
TGTGCCAGCAGTCTGAATGGGGGGGGCTACACCTTC
>TRBJ1-6|TRBV30|.|.
CAWDLGQLTYNSPLHF
TGTGCCTGGGACCTTGGACAGTTAACCTATAATTCACCCCTCCACTTT
>TRBJ1-3|TRBV3-1/TRBV3-2|few|.
CASSQGGGYTIYF
TGTGCCAGCAGCCAAGGTGGGGGCTACACCATATATTTT
>TRBJ2-2|TRBV19|once|.
CASSVTWLPVGELFF
TGTGCCAGTAGTGTTACTTGGTTGCCGGTCGGGGAGCTGTTTTTT
>TRBJ1-5|TRBV7-2|.|.
CASSLLGQPQHF
TGTGCCAGCAGCTTACTAGGCCAGCCCCAGCATTTT